The 32 T cell receptor beta chains presented below share a single source sample, sequenced in a study of early T cells in non-severe SARS-CoV-2 infection. A single record per CDR3 protein comes from TCRdb applying MiXCR to the 5' RACE reads. The repertoire includes 24,000 or so distinct CDR3 sequences, about 4.4% of them detected once, and around 4.3% sits in the top ten. Sequencing was done on a sample of whole blood. Receptor source: an adult who was a healthcare worker with PCR-confirmed SARS-CoV-2 infection or an uninfected control (not recorded which).

This clonotype was seen repeatedly, ten times or more. The chain combines TRBV7-9 with TRBJ2-1; the match to TRBD2 covers 7 bases. Germline CDR1 and CDR2: SEHNR and FQNEAQ (reference sequence). Germline trimming cut 6 bases from V and 4 bases from J; bases unmatched to any gene: 6. This CDR3 has 14 residues. This chain's CDR3 is CASRGRAPYNEQFF. The DNA for the CDR3 is TGTGCCAGCAGGGGGAGGGCCCCGTACAATGAGCAGTTCTTC.

This clonotype showed up many times. V usage is TRBV7-2 and J usage is TRBJ1-6; weak D call: TRBD1 (5 bases). V lost 3 bases and J 7 bases, leaving 13 bases between the germline ends. CDR3 length equals 15 residues. The V gene's germline CDR1 is SGHTA and CDR2 FQGNSA. CDR3 bases: TGTGCCAGCAGCTTTCTCGGGGGAGCGAATTCACCCCTCCACTTT. It yields the protein CASSFLGGANSPLHF.

The chain has TRBV10-1 and TRBJ2-5; the D is unclear. The germline CDR1 and CDR2 sequences are WNHNN and SYGVQD (reference sequence). The CDR3 loop spans 14 amino acids. V gave up 4 bases and J gave up 6 bases, with 15 bases separating them. The CDR3 sequence: CASSADRGDKTQYF. CDR3 nucleotide sequence: TGCGCCAGCAGTGCAGACCGTGGAGACAAGACCCAGTACTTC.

This clonotype was seen ten or more times. The rearrangement joins TRBV4-1 to TRBJ2-4, with no clear D. CDR1 and CDR2 from the germline V gene are MGHRA and YSYEKL. Trimming removed 1 base at V and 3 bases at J, with 7 bases between. The CDR3 length is 14 residues. This CDR3 is CASSQGSGKNIQYF. For the CDR3, the DNA is TGCGCCAGCAGCCAAGGGTCAGGCAAAAACATTCAGTACTTC.

This clonotype occurred a few times. This rearrangement joins TRBV5-1 to TRBJ2-1; perhaps TRBD1 as D (5 bases). There are 14 residues in the CDR3. The germline V gene has CDR1 SGHRS and CDR2 YFSETQ. Trimming removed 0 bases from V and 8 bases from J, with 12 bases in between. The CDR3 sequence: CASSLGQPLDEQFF. The CDR3 nucleotides read TGCGCCAGCAGCTTGGGACAGCCTCTCGATGAGCAGTTCTTC. Filled out from reference TRBV5-1 and TRBJ2-1, the complete variable domain reads KAGVTQTPRYLIKTRGQQVTLSCSPISGHRSVSWYQQTPGQGLQFLFEYFSETQRNKGNFPGRFSGRQFSNSRSEMNVSTLELGDSALYLCASSLGQPLDEQFFGPGTRLTVL.

This clonotype was recorded many times. The chain combines TRBV11-1 with TRBJ2-6, with D perhaps TRBD2 (5 bases). The CDR3 covers 16 residues. V lost 4 bases and J 0 bases, leaving 10 bases between the germline ends. The germline V gene encodes CDR1 SGHAT and CDR2 FQDESV (reference sequence). The CDR3 region has the DNA TGTGCCAGCAGCTCGCGAGGGAGCTCTGGGGCCAACGTCCTGACTTTC. Protein product: CASSSRGSSGANVLTF.

There are a few counts of this clonotype. This chain joins TRBV28 and TRBJ2-7; 7 bases agree with TRBD1. Trimming cost V 6 bases and J 0 bases; bases outside gene matches: 5. Germline assignment: CDR1 MDHEN and CDR2 SYDVKM. The CDR3 runs 14 residues. The CDR3 region is CASSSGQSSYEQYF. The CDR3 nucleotides read TGTGCCAGCAGCTCGGGACAGAGCTCCTACGAGCAGTACTTC.

This clonotype was recorded a few times. The chain joins TRBV28 to TRBJ2-1; the D gene is possibly TRBD2 (5 bases). V lost 5 bases to trimming and J lost 9 bases, with 14 bases between them. Germline CDR1 is MDHEN and CDR2 is SYDVKM. This CDR3 has 13 amino acids. The CDR3 sequence is CASSPILVGEQFF. The CDR3, as DNA: TGTGCCAGCAGTCCGATACTAGTCGGTGAGCAGTTCTTC.

Within the sample, this clonotype is medium-sized (0.01 to 0.1%). V usage is TRBV7-3 and J usage is TRBJ2-1, with a possible D match to TRBD1 (6 bases). The CDR3 is 13 amino acids. V lost 4 bases, J lost 5 bases, and 9 bases lay in between. Germline loops: CDR1 SGHTA, CDR2 FQGTGA. The CDR3 DNA is TGTGCCAGCAGCTCGGGACATAACAATGAGCAGTTCTTC. This sequence encodes CASSSGHNNEQFF. The whole variable domain, remainder taken from reference TRBV7-3 and TRBJ2-1, is GAGVSQTPSNKVTEKGKYVELRCDPISGHTALYWYRQSLGQGPEFLIYFQGTGAADDSGLPNDRFFAVRPEGSVSTLKIQRTERGDSAVYLCASSSGHNNEQFFGPGTRLTVL.

This clonotype showed up many times. The chain couples TRBV29-1 to TRBJ2-7, with D uncertain. The CDR3 runs 13 residues. V gave up 1 base and J gave up 2 bases, with 9 bases separating them. From germline, CDR1 is SQVTM and CDR2 ANQGSEA. CDR3 residues: CSVEGDGTYEQYF. CDR3 DNA sequence: TGCAGCGTTGAAGGAGACGGCACCTACGAGCAGTACTTC.

This clonotype has at least ten counts. This chain connects TRBV18 to TRBJ2-1, with D possibly matching TRBD2 (6 bases). CDR1 KGHSH and CDR2 LQKENI come from the germline V gene. The CDR3 totals 16 residues. Trimming cost V 3 bases and J 0 bases, with 12 bases left between them. Written as DNA, the CDR3 is TGTGCCAGCTCACCTTCGGGGGACCTCTCCTACAATGAGCAGTTCTTC. Its protein is CASSPSGDLSYNEQFF.

At least ten counts were recorded for this clonotype. V gene TRBV3-2 combines with J gene TRBJ2-3; TRBD2 was called by the table and not checked on the DNA. TRBV3-2 is a pseudogene segment. This CDR3 comprises 19 residues. The CDR3 sequence: CASSQVSTRGVTSTDTQYF. The CDR3 DNA reads TGTGCCAGCAGCCAAGTTTCGACTAGAGGAGTTACTAGCACAGATACGCAGTATTTT.

This clonotype was seen a handful of times. This chain joins TRBV10-3 and TRBJ2-5; the D gene is possibly TRBD1 (6 bases). The CDR3 sequence is 13 residues long. V lost 3 bases to trimming and J lost 3 bases, with 8 bases between them. Germline V gene sequence: CDR1 ENHRY, CDR2 SYGVKD. CDR3 in amino acids: CAISEAGEETQYF. CDR3 coding DNA: TGTGCCATCAGTGAAGCAGGGGAAGAGACCCAGTACTTC.

This clonotype was seen many times. The chain carries TRBV25-1 and TRBJ2-7, with D perhaps TRBD2 (6 bases). The CDR3 sequence is 16 residues long. V was shortened by 5 bases and J by 5 bases, with 22 bases between the two germline ends. In germline, CDR1 is MGHDK, CDR2 SYGVNS. DNA for the CDR3: TGTGCCAGCAGTTCCCTATTCGGGGGAGGCCCCAACGAGCAGTACTTC. Translated: CASSSLFGGGPNEQYF.

This clonotype was recorded at least ten times. The V gene is TRBV6-5, the J gene TRBJ2-1; no clear D gene. CDR1 MNHEY and CDR2 SVGAGI come from the germline V gene. Trimming removed 0 bases from V and 4 bases from J, with 16 bases in between. There are 17 residues in the CDR3. This CDR3 reads CASSYSRRATTYNEQFF. CDR3 DNA sequence: TGTGCCAGCAGTTACTCGAGACGAGCTACTACTTACAATGAGCAGTTCTTC.

This clonotype was seen ten or more times. The chain has TRBV27 and TRBJ1-5, with 9 bases fitting TRBD1. V lost 5 bases and J lost 5; bases outside the gene matches: 4. The CDR3 is 14 amino acids. Germline V lookup: CDR1 MNHEY, CDR2 SMNVEV (reference sequence). The CDR3 here is CASSPGQGYQPQHF. Here the CDR3 DNA reads TGTGCCAGCAGTCCGGGACAGGGATATCAGCCCCAGCATTTT.

This clonotype was found many times. The junction departs from the called germline gene at one end, perhaps through a read error. The chain is built from TRBV18 and TRBJ1-1, with D hard to call. The CDR3 covers 13 residues. From germline, CDR1 is KGHSH and CDR2 LQKENI. Written as DNA, the CDR3 is TGCGCCAGCAGCCGGACGGCAAACACTGAAGCTTTCTTT. Protein product: CASSRTANTEAFF.

This chain connects TRBV7-2 to TRBJ2-3; 7 nucleotides align to TRBD2. V trimming: 3 bases; J trimming: 8 bases; junction bases outside the gene matches: 2. Germline V gene sequence: CDR1 SGHTA, CDR2 FQGNSA. The CDR3 runs to 12 residues. The CDR3 nucleotides are TGTGCCAGCAGCTTGGGGGGGGTTACGCAGTATTTT. This translates into CASSLGGVTQYF.

Many counts were recorded for this clonotype. The rearrangement links TRBV29-1 to TRBJ1-1; 8 nucleotides align to TRBD1. CDR3 length: 10 residues. V shed 7 bases and J 7 bases; nucleotides not matched to a gene: 2. Germline V lookup: CDR1 SQVTM, CDR2 ANQGSEA. CDR3 protein: CSGTGHEAFF. In DNA form, the CDR3 reads TGCAGCGGGACAGGGCATGAAGCTTTCTTT.

This clonotype appeared many times. The CDR3 DNA sequence: TGTGCCAGCAGCATATCCGAGTCTGGGGCCAACGTCCTGACTTTC. Its protein product is CASSISESGANVLTF. The chain employs TRBV7-9 and TRBJ2-6; D is uncertain. Per the germline V gene, CDR1 is SEHNR and CDR2 is FQNEAQ (reference sequence). This CDR3 comprises 15 residues. The germline V and J ends were trimmed by 5 bases and 1 base, with 9 bases remaining between them. Full variable domain (remainder filled in from reference TRBV7-9 and TRBJ2-6): DTGVSQNPRHKITKRGQNVTFRCDPISEHNRLYWYRQTLGQGPEFLTYFQNEAQLEKSRLLSDRFSAERPKGSFSTLEIQRTEQGDSAMYLCASSISESGANVLTFGAGSRLTVL.

This clonotype was recorded at least ten times. V and J are TRBV6-1 and TRBJ2-3; TRBD1 is a possible D gene (7 bases). CDR3 length: 19 amino acids. Looked up from germline, CDR1 is MNHNS and CDR2 is SASEGT. The V end lost 6 bases, the J end lost 1 base, and 26 bases lay between the germline ends. DNA for the CDR3: TGTGCCAGCAGCCCCAAACGACAGGGTAGGGACTTACGCACAGATACGCAGTATTTT. Encoded protein: CASSPKRQGRDLRTDTQYF.

There are many counts of this clonotype. The chain joins TRBV20-1 to TRBJ2-1; 9 positions match TRBD1. With V trimmed by 6 bases and J by 9 bases, 15 bases remained unmatched. This CDR3 comprises 15 residues. Germline V lookup: CDR1 DFQATT, CDR2 SNEGSKA (reference sequence). CDR3 region: CSAPDSGQGSVEQFF. Written as DNA, the CDR3 is TGCAGTGCCCCTGACTCGGGACAGGGATCAGTTGAGCAGTTCTTC.

In its sample, this clonotype was seen many times. The rearrangement uses TRBV20-1 and TRBJ2-7, with 9 bases aligning to TRBD1. Germline-derived CDR1 and CDR2 are DFQATT and SNEGSKA (reference sequence). V lost 6 bases to trimming and J lost 5 bases; unmatched junction nucleotides: 14. This CDR3 has 15 residues. This CDR3 reads CSAGAPGQGGDEQYF. CDR3 DNA sequence: TGCAGTGCAGGAGCTCCGGGACAGGGTGGTGACGAGCAGTACTTC.

The table lists this clonotype with many counts. The chain links TRBV19 to TRBJ2-7; 8 nucleotides line up with TRBD2. This CDR3 has 15 amino acids. The J segment lost 2 bases and the V segment lost 3 bases, leaving 6 bases of the junction unmatched. Germline V CDR1 and CDR2: LNHDA, SQIVND (reference sequence). This CDR3 reads CASSIPGGGTYEQYF. Here the CDR3 DNA reads TGTGCCAGTAGTATCCCGGGCGGGGGGACCTACGAGCAGTACTTC.

About this clonotype: A much larger clone differs from this one at a single base, so this may be a read error. The chain joins TRBV5-1 to TRBJ2-1, with D possibly TRBD2 on 6 matching bases. CDR3 length equals 13 residues. Per the germline V gene, CDR1 is SGHRS and CDR2 is YFSETQ. In nucleotides, the CDR3 is TGCGTCAGCAGCTTGGACTACAACAATGAGCAGTTCTTC. Its translation: CVSSLDYNNEQFF. Using reference TRBV5-1 and TRBJ2-1 for the parts outside the CDR3, the full variable domain is KAGVTQTPRYLIKTRGQQVTLSCSPISGHRSVSWYQQTPGQGLQFLFEYFSETQRNKGNFPGRFSGRQFSNSRSEMNVSTLELGDSALYLCVSSLDYNNEQFFGPGTRLTVL.

This clonotype was recorded at least ten times. V gene TRBV7-2 combines with J gene TRBJ1-2; 7 nucleotides match TRBD1. Trimming cost V 5 bases and J 8 bases; bases outside gene matches: 14. The CDR3 extends over 15 amino acids. The V gene's germline CDR1 is SGHTA and CDR2 FQGNSA. The CDR3 DNA reads TGTGCCAGCAGCCCCGACAGGGTTTCGCTCTCGGGCTACACCTTC. Translated: CASSPDRVSLSGYTF.

This clonotype was counted many times. The gene calls are TRBV18 and TRBJ2-1; 11 bases match TRBD2. The CDR3 is made up of 17 amino acids. Germline V lookup: CDR1 KGHSH, CDR2 LQKENI. V lost 0 bases, J lost 7 bases, and 8 bases stayed unmatched. The CDR3 spells CASSPPGARTSGNEQFF. The CDR3 coding sequence is TGTGCCAGCTCACCACCGGGGGCGAGGACTAGCGGGAATGAGCAGTTCTTC.

This rearrangement joins TRBV7-3 to TRBJ1-3; 7 positions match TRBD1. The V segment lost 5 bases and the J segment 2 bases; nucleotides outside the gene matches: 3. The germline gives CDR1 SGHTA, CDR2 FQGTGA. The CDR3 spans 14 residues. CDR3 protein: CASSPGTAGNTIYF. Here the CDR3 DNA reads TGTGCCAGCAGCCCCGGGACAGCTGGAAACACCATATATTTT.

This clonotype has ten or more counts. The chain links TRBV5-6 to TRBJ1-3; 7 positions match TRBD1. The length of the CDR3 is 15 residues. The V and J ends lost 1 base and 0 bases, in that order; junction bases with no gene match: 1. From germline, CDR1 is SGHDT and CDR2 YYEEEE. Written as DNA, the CDR3 is TGTGCCAGCAGCTTGCGGGACAGCTCTGGAAACACCATATATTTT. It is translated as CASSLRDSSGNTIYF.

This clonotype was recorded many times. The rearrangement links TRBV4-2 to TRBJ2-3; 12 bases line up with TRBD2. Unmatched junction bases numbered 8, after V lost 5 bases and J lost 5 bases. The CDR3 runs to 16 residues. Germline loops: CDR1 LGHNA, CDR2 YNFKEQ. CDR3 bases: TGTGCCAGCAGCGCAGAACTAGCGGGAGGTGGAGATACGCAGTATTTT. Encoded protein: CASSAELAGGGDTQYF.

This clonotype was counted at least ten times. CDR3 protein: CASSFRRASHRMSSYNSPLHF. DNA of the CDR3: TGTGCCAGCAGCTTTCGTCGGGCCTCTCACCGGATGAGCTCCTATAATTCACCCCTCCACTTT. The chain couples TRBV7-8 to TRBJ1-6; D unresolved. CDR1 is SGHVS and CDR2 is FQNEAQ in the germline V gene. The CDR3 spans 21 residues. The V and J ends lost 3 bases and 0 bases respectively, with 24 bases between them. The full variable domain, rest sourced from reference TRBV7-8 and TRBJ1-6, is GAGVSQSPRYKVAKRGQDVALRCDPISGHVSLFWYQQALGQGPEFLTYFQNEAQLDKSGLPSDRFFAERPEGSVSTLKIQRTQQEDSAVYLCASSFRRASHRMSSYNSPLHFGNGTRLTVT.

This clonotype was detected many times. The CDR3 loop is CAWSLIRTHEQFF. CDR3 bases: TGTGCCTGGAGTCTGATCAGGACGCATGAGCAGTTCTTC. The chain combines TRBV30 with TRBJ2-1; D gene unclear. The CDR3 covers 13 residues. Deletions cut 2 bases from V and 8 bases from J, with 13 bases between. Germline V gene lookup returns CDR1 GTSNPN and CDR2 SVGIG (reference sequence). The entire variable domain, with the rest obtained from reference TRBV30 and TRBJ2-1, is as follows: SQTIHQWPATLVQPVGSPLSLECTVEGTSNPNLYWYRQAAGRGLQLLFYSVGIGQISSEVPQNLSASRPQDRQFILSSKKLLLSDSGFYLCAWSLIRTHEQFFGPGTRLTVL.